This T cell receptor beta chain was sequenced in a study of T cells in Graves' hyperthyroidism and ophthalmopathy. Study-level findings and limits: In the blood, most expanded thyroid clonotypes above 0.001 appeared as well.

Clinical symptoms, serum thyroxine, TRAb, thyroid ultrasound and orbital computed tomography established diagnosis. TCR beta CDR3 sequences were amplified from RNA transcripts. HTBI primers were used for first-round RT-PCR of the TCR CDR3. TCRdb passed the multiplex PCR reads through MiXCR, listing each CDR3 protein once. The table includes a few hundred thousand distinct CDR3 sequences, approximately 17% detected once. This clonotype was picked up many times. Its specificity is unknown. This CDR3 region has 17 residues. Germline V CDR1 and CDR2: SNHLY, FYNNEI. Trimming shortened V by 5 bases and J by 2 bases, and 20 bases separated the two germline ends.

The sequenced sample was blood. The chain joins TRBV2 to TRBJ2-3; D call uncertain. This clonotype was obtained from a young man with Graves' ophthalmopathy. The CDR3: CASSSNWVLGPTDTQYF. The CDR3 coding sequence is TGTGCCAGCAGTTCCAACTGGGTTCTCGGCCCCACAGATACGCAGTATTTT.